These 14 T cell receptor beta chains originate from one sample sequenced in a study of cytomegalovirus exposure and HLA in healthy donors. PCR primers comprised 60 Vbeta and 13 Jbeta primers. This table comes from immunoSEQ multiplex PCR, and its TCRdb copy is limited to in-frame clones, with some not included. The top ten hold 2.5% to 4% of the sample, which has 130,000 or so clones, approximately 82% seen once. Sequencing used PBMCs. These receptor sequences come from a man aged 35 to 55 in good health and CMV-seronegative.

The chain links TRBV6-5 to TRBJ1-5; D gene ambiguous. CDR3 length equals 15 residues. Per the germline V gene, CDR1 is MNHEY and CDR2 is SVGAGI. Trimming removed 2 bases from V and 2 bases from J, with 10 bases in between. The CDR3 DNA is TGTGCCAGCAGTTACAATCGGGGAGGCAATCAGCCCCAGCATTTT. This translates into CASSYNRGGNQPQHF.

Worth noting for this clone: At one end the junction does not follow the germline gene, possibly because of a read error. The chain combines TRBV2 with TRBJ1-2, with unresolved D. The CDR3 sequence is 8 residues long. In germline, CDR1 is SNHLY, CDR2 FYNNEI. The chain's CDR3 is CASSGRIF. As DNA, the CDR3 is TGTGCCAGCAGCGGGAGGATCTTC.

The chain couples TRBV6-5 to TRBJ1-2; the D is unclear. CDR3 length: 15 residues. Germline CDR1 reads MNHEY; CDR2 reads SVGAGI. V lost 3 bases, J lost 6 bases, and 17 bases lay in between. CDR3 region: CASSYSTTRLDGYTF. In DNA form, the CDR3 reads TGTGCCAGCAGTTATTCGACCACAAGACTCGATGGCTACACCTTC.

This clone is a singleton in its sample. The chain employs TRBV4-1 and TRBJ2-5, with no clear D. Trimming shortened V by 4 bases and J by 7 bases, and 10 bases separated the two germline ends. From germline, CDR1 is MGHRA and CDR2 YSYEKL. There are 12 residues in the CDR3. The CDR3 DNA reads TGCGCCAGCAGCCGCCCCGGCGGGACCCAGTACTTC. This translates into CASSRPGGTQYF.

The CDR3 spells CASRWGRDTEAFF. The DNA for the CDR3 is TGTGCCAGCAGATGGGGGAGGGACACTGAAGCTTTCTTT. The rearrangement links TRBV6-5 to TRBJ1-1; possible D gene TRBD1, 5 bases. Germline-derived CDR1 and CDR2 are MNHEY and SVGAGI. This CDR3 has 13 amino acids. The germline V and J ends were trimmed by 6 bases and 3 bases, with 11 bases remaining between them.

The chain is built from TRBV6-6 and TRBJ2-7; 7 bases line up with TRBD1. The CDR3 extends over 15 amino acids. V was clipped by 8 bases and J by 2 bases; unmatched bases: 12. CDR1 MNHNY and CDR2 SVGAGI come from the germline V gene (reference sequence). The CDR3: CASSPFGDSPYEQYF. CDR3 nucleotides: TGTGCCAGCTCCCCCTTCGGGGACAGTCCCTACGAGCAGTACTTC.

The gene calls are TRBV2 and TRBJ2-7; D remains ambiguous. V gave up 5 bases and J gave up 1 base, with 6 bases separating them. Germline loops: CDR1 SNHLY, CDR2 FYNNEI. This CDR3 has 12 amino acids. The DNA for the CDR3 is TGTGCCAGCAGTTTTGCGTCCTACGAGCAGTACTTC. Protein sequence: CASSFASYEQYF.

The rearrangement links TRBV28 to TRBJ2-6, with 7 positions matching TRBD1. CDR1 is MDHEN, CDR2 SYDVKM, per germline. The CDR3 has 17 amino acids. V shed 6 bases, J shed 0 bases, and the junction held 8 bases outside the gene matches. The CDR3 region is CASSSGTESSGANVLTF. The DNA of the CDR3 is TGTGCCAGCAGCTCCGGGACAGAAAGCTCTGGGGCCAACGTCCTGACTTTC.

The chain couples TRBV5-6 to TRBJ1-1; maybe TRBD1 (5 bases). Looked up from germline, CDR1 is SGHDT and CDR2 is YYEEEE. This CDR3 region has 16 residues. V was trimmed by 0 bases and J by 1 base, leaving 13 bases between them. The CDR3 DNA is TGTGCCAGCAGCTTGGAGACCCGGGGGGGGAACACTGAAGCTTTCTTT. Its translation: CASSLETRGGNTEAFF. The full variable domain, rest sourced from reference TRBV5-6 and TRBJ1-1, is DAGVTQSPTHLIKTRGQQVTLRCSPKSGHDTVSWYQQALGQGPQFIFQYYEEEERQRGNFPDRFSGHQFPNYSSELNVNALLLGDSALYLCASSLETRGGNTEAFFGQGTRLTVV.

The chain couples TRBV19 to TRBJ1-2, with TRBD1 matching over 7 bases. Losses at the gene ends were 5 bases for V and 3 bases for J; bases not matched to a gene: 9. This CDR3 has 15 amino acids. The germline V gene encodes CDR1 LNHDA and CDR2 SQIVND (reference sequence). The CDR3 loop reads CASSAAGGPDYGYTF. The CDR3 DNA is TGTGCCAGTAGTGCCGCAGGGGGTCCGGACTATGGCTACACCTTC.

The CDR3, as DNA: TGTGCCAGCAGCTTTTGGCAGGGCAAGTACTTC. Residues: CASSFWQGKYF. The rearrangement links TRBV7-2 to TRBJ2-7; weak D call: TRBD1 (5 bases). The germline CDR1 and CDR2 sequences are SGHTA and FQGNSA. The CDR3 spans 11 residues. V was clipped by 3 bases and J by 11 bases, with 11 bases between them. Full variable domain (outside the CDR3, taken from reference TRBV7-2 and TRBJ2-7): GAGVSQSPSNKVTEKGKDVELRCDPISGHTALYWYRQSLGQGLEFLIYFQGNSAPDKSGLPSDRFSAERTGGSVSTLTIQRTQQEDSAVYLCASSFWQGKYFGPGTRLTVT.

V is TRBV18 and J is TRBJ2-1, with TRBD1 matching over 7 bases. V lost 5 bases to trimming and J lost 2 bases; unmatched junction nucleotides: 3. The CDR3 consists of 14 residues. CDR1 is KGHSH, CDR2 LQKENI, per germline. This CDR3 is CASSNRGTYNEQFF. Here the CDR3 DNA reads TGTGCCAGCTCAAACAGGGGAACCTACAATGAGCAGTTCTTC.

The chain employs TRBV4-1 and TRBJ1-4, with 9 bases lining up with TRBD1. CDR1 MGHRA and CDR2 YSYEKL come from the germline V gene. V lost 7 bases and J lost 8; bases outside the gene matches: 8. The CDR3 covers 14 residues. CDR3 residues: CASTWTGAREKLFF. CDR3 sequence (DNA): TGCGCCAGCACCTGGACAGGGGCTCGGGAAAAACTGTTTTTT.

The V and J genes are TRBV6-5 and TRBJ1-3, with a tentative D call TRBD1 (5 bases). This CDR3 comprises 15 residues. Trimming removed 0 bases from V and 2 bases from J, with 8 bases in between. Germline V lookup: CDR1 MNHEY, CDR2 SVGAGI. The CDR3 DNA reads as TGTGCCAGCAGTTACTCGGAGGGGACTGGAAACACCATATATTTT. Protein: CASSYSEGTGNTIYF.